The clone carrying this T cell receptor beta chain was seen more than once but under ten times. Its antigen is as yet unknown. PCR involved 60 Vbeta and 13 Jbeta primers. TCRdb's table, derived via immunoSEQ multiplex PCR, lists solely in-frame clones and lacks some. The sample records 150,000 to 200,000 clones, around 72% being singletons. The sample originates from a study of cytomegalovirus exposure and HLA in healthy donors. Broader study findings: A missense DCLRE1C variant was associated with V- and J-gene trimming of TCR beta chains in a later analysis, and an independent cohort replicated the association. There were a few CMV-associated chains whose specificity for CMV antigens was confirmed in vitro.

V shed 6 bases and J shed 2 bases, with 17 bases lying between them. Germline CDR1 and CDR2: SGHTA and FQGTGA. This CDR3 has 15 residues. Material for sequencing was PBMCs. The origin of this receptor is a woman in her forties or fifties in good health and CMV-seropositive. The J gene is TRBJ2-7, the V gene TRBV7-3; D might be TRBD2 (5 bases). Here the CDR3 reads CASSPADSPAYEQYF. CDR3 DNA sequence: TGTGCCAGCAGTCCTGCGGACTCACCCGCCTACGAGCAGTACTTC. The full variable domain, completed using reference TRBV7-3 and TRBJ2-7, is GAGVSQTPSNKVTEKGKYVELRCDPISGHTALYWYRQSLGQGPEFLIYFQGTGAADDSGLPNDRFFAVRPEGSVSTLKIQRTERGDSAVYLCASSPADSPAYEQYFGPGTRLTVT.